This paragraph reports one T cell receptor beta chain. The CDR3 sequence is 14 residues long. CDR1 and CDR2 from the germline V gene are MDHEN and SYDVKM. V gave up 5 bases and J gave up 7 bases, with 17 bases separating them. These data are taken from a study of radiation and T cells in renal cell carcinoma. Method: immunoSEQ multiplex PCR; TCRdb's copy keeps in-frame clones and lacks some. This sample has about 78,000 clones; nearly 90% occur once, and the top ten carry roughly 6%. Time point reported: blood 4 weeks post-SBRT, at nephrectomy. The sample's treatment: 15 Gy SBRT to primary tumor, nephrectomy 4 weeks later.

This TCR was recovered from an older woman with renal cell carcinoma. J is TRBJ1-2 and V is TRBV28, with a weak D call TRBD1 (5 bases). The specimen was blood, collected from a patient whose treatment included radiotherapy and nephrectomy. The CDR3: CASSGPLGVGGYTF. CDR3 DNA sequence: TGTGCCAGCAGTGGGCCTCTGGGGGTCGGTGGCTACACCTTC.